One sample yielded the 26 T cell receptor beta chains listed below, sequenced in a study of cytomegalovirus exposure and HLA in healthy donors. The PCR ran on 60 Vbeta and 13 Jbeta primers. This table comes from immunoSEQ multiplex PCR, and its TCRdb copy is limited to in-frame clones, with some not included. This sample carries roughly 170,000 clones, about 84% of them seen once, and the ten largest clones take 4.8%. The sequenced sample was PBMCs. The receptors were gathered from a man younger than 30 in good health and CMV-seronegative.

This clone was found a few times. V is TRBV6-6 and J is TRBJ2-3, with TRBD1 matching over 9 bases. The CDR3 contains 16 residues. J was trimmed by 5 bases and V by 7 bases; bases with no gene match: 13. Germline V gene sequence: CDR1 MNHNY, CDR2 SVGAGI (reference sequence). CDR3 residues: CASKQTGTGFRDTQYF. DNA for the CDR3: TGTGCCAGCAAGCAAACCGGGACAGGGTTTAGAGATACGCAGTATTTT.

V usage is TRBV9 and J usage is TRBJ1-5, with D possibly TRBD1 on 6 matching bases. The CDR3 has 15 amino acids. V was clipped by 0 bases and J by 5 bases, with 12 bases between them. Germline V gives CDR1 SGDLS, CDR2 YYNGEE. CDR3 region: CASSVGPRGDQPQHF. CDR3 sequence (DNA): TGTGCCAGCAGCGTAGGTCCCAGGGGCGATCAGCCCCAGCATTTT.

The V gene is TRBV19, the J gene TRBJ2-5, with 14 bases identical to TRBD2. This CDR3 is 18 amino acids long. The ends lost 1 base at V and 1 base at J; junction bases unmatched: 5. In germline, CDR1 is LNHDA, CDR2 SQIVND (reference sequence). In DNA, the CDR3 is TGTGCCAGTAGTATAGGACTAGCGGGAGGGCCGATCCAAGAGACCCAGTACTTC. Encoded protein: CASSIGLAGGPIQETQYF. The complete variable domain, with remaining parts taken from reference TRBV19 and TRBJ2-5, reads DGGITQSPKYLFRKEGQNVTLSCEQNLNHDAMYWYRQDPGQGLRLIYYSQIVNDFQKGDIAEGYSVSREKKESFPLTVTSAQKNPTAFYLCASSIGLAGGPIQETQYFGPGTRLLVL.

V gene TRBV5-1 combines with J gene TRBJ2-7; the D gene is possibly TRBD1 (6 bases). CDR3 length: 13 amino acids. In germline, CDR1 is SGHRS, CDR2 YFSETQ. The V end was cut by 7 bases, the J end by 1 base, with 12 bases between. The CDR3 DNA reads as TGCGCCAGCGGACAGTCGGTATCCTACGAGCAGTACTTC. Amino acids: CASGQSVSYEQYF.

The chain has TRBV5-4 and TRBJ2-5, with D tentatively TRBD2 (5 bases). V gave up 4 bases and J gave up 4 bases, with 14 bases separating them. Germline CDR1 reads SGHNT; CDR2 reads YYREEE (reference sequence). This CDR3 spans 14 amino acids. In DNA form, the CDR3 reads TGTGCCAGCAGCATATATCGGGAAGCAGAGACCCAGTACTTC. It is translated as CASSIYREAETQYF.

The chain is built from TRBV7-9 and TRBJ2-1; 8 bases align to TRBD1. From germline, CDR1 is SEHNR and CDR2 FQNEAQ (reference sequence). Trimming cost V 5 bases and J 3 bases; bases outside gene matches: 9. CDR3 size: 16 residues. DNA for the CDR3: TGTGCCAGCAGCCCCTGGACAGGGTGGATCTACAATGAGCAGTTCTTC. It is translated as CASSPWTGWIYNEQFF.

The chain employs TRBV19 and TRBJ2-1; 7 nucleotides align to TRBD1. J was trimmed by 8 bases and V by 8 bases; bases with no gene match: 9. The germline CDR1 and CDR2 sequences are LNHDA and SQIVND (reference sequence). This CDR3 comprises 13 residues. CDR3 sequence reads: CASVQGLGHEQFF. As DNA, the CDR3 is TGTGCCAGTGTACAGGGGCTGGGGCATGAGCAGTTCTTC. The full variable domain, with the rest looked up from reference TRBV19 and TRBJ2-1, is DGGITQSPKYLFRKEGQNVTLSCEQNLNHDAMYWYRQDPGQGLRLIYYSQIVNDFQKGDIAEGYSVSREKKESFPLTVTSAQKNPTAFYLCASVQGLGHEQFFGPGTRLTVL.

The J gene is TRBJ2-3, the V gene TRBV27, with TRBD1 matching over 12 bases. Germline trimming cut 5 bases from V and 3 bases from J; bases unmatched to any gene: 12. The CDR3 is made up of 18 amino acids. Germline V gene sequence: CDR1 MNHEY, CDR2 SMNVEV (reference sequence). CDR3 residues: CASSIVNRDRGLTDTQYF. The CDR3 DNA follows: TGTGCCAGCAGTATCGTGAACAGGGACAGGGGGCTAACAGATACGCAGTATTTT.

V gene TRBV12-5 combines with J gene TRBJ2-5, with D possibly TRBD1 on 7 matching bases. Judging by the DNA end, TRBJ2-7 fits better; the J call may be wrong. The CDR3 consists of 12 residues. Per the germline V gene, CDR1 is LGHNT and CDR2 is FRNRAP. CDR3 sequence reads: CASAPGGREQYF. CDR3 coding DNA: TGTGCTAGTGCCCCAGGGGGGCGCGAGCAGTACTTC.

The rearrangement joins TRBV27 to TRBJ2-7, with a weak D call TRBD1 (6 bases). CDR3 length equals 12 residues. V lost 8 bases and J 2 bases, leaving 10 bases between the germline ends. Germline lookup yields CDR1 MNHEY and CDR2 SMNVEV (reference sequence). CDR3 sequence: CASSTGTYEQYF. The DNA for the CDR3 is TGTGCCAGCTCAACAGGGACCTACGAGCAGTACTTC.

The chain couples TRBV28 to TRBJ1-3; D unresolved. Germline V gives CDR1 MDHEN, CDR2 SYDVKM. The V and J ends lost 3 bases and 9 bases respectively, with 6 bases between them. The CDR3 totals 11 residues. The CDR3 sequence: CASSFRATIYF. The CDR3, as DNA: TGTGCCAGCAGTTTTAGAGCCACCATATATTTT.

The chain uses TRBV10-3 and TRBJ1-5, with TRBD1 identical over 7 bases. V shed 2 bases and J 2 bases; nucleotides not matched to a gene: 6. The germline V gene has CDR1 ENHRY and CDR2 SYGVKD. The CDR3 spans 16 residues. The CDR3 spells CAISEGDRGGNQPQHF. CDR3 in DNA: TGTGCCATCAGTGAGGGGGACAGAGGAGGCAATCAGCCCCAGCATTTT.

The chain joins TRBV27 to TRBJ1-1, with D possibly TRBD1 on 5 matching bases. Looked up from germline, CDR1 is MNHEY and CDR2 is SMNVEV (reference sequence). Trimming shortened V by 5 bases and J by 1 base, and 8 bases separated the two germline ends. The CDR3 has 13 amino acids. The CDR3 reads CASSLTENTEAFF. CDR3 coding DNA: TGTGCCAGCAGTCTGACAGAGAACACTGAAGCTTTCTTT.

The chain is built from TRBV10-1 and TRBJ2-1; possibly TRBD2 for D (7 bases). The germline V gene encodes CDR1 WNHNN and CDR2 SYGVQD (reference sequence). The V and J ends lost 5 bases and 0 bases respectively, with 11 bases between them. This CDR3 has 15 residues. The CDR3 sequence: CASSRGADSYNEQFF. CDR3 coding DNA: TGCGCCAGCAGTCGGGGGGCGGACTCCTACAATGAGCAGTTCTTC.

This sequence joins TRBV28 and TRBJ1-1; D possibly corresponds to TRBD1 (6 bases). Germline CDR1 reads MDHEN; CDR2 reads SYDVKM. V was pared by 7 bases and J by 0 bases, with 6 bases between. The CDR3 spans 12 residues. The CDR3 spells CASTGVNTEAFF. CDR3 coding DNA: TGTGCCAGCACAGGGGTGAACACTGAAGCTTTCTTT.

As concerns this clone: At the DNA level, this CDR3 is encoded by other sequences in the same sample as well. The rearrangement links TRBV7-9 to TRBJ2-7; D uncertain. The CDR3 length is 12 residues. The V gene lost 3 bases and the J gene lost 3 bases, with 6 bases spanning the gap. The germline V gene encodes CDR1 SEHNR and CDR2 FQNEAQ (reference sequence). The CDR3 nucleotides read TGTGCCAGCAGCTTCTCCAGCTACGAGCAGTACTTC. This translates into CASSFSSYEQYF.

This clone appeared a single time. The gene calls are TRBV5-1 and TRBJ2-7; 11 positions agree with TRBD1. The CDR3 spans 13 residues. Germline assignment: CDR1 SGHRS and CDR2 YFSETQ. With 7 bases clipped from V and 7 bases from J, the junction kept 7 bases outside the gene matches. CDR3 protein: CASQDRGLGEQYF. The CDR3, as DNA: TGCGCCAGCCAGGACAGGGGGCTAGGAGAGCAGTACTTC. Using reference TRBV5-1 and TRBJ2-7 for the parts outside the CDR3, the full variable domain is KAGVTQTPRYLIKTRGQQVTLSCSPISGHRSVSWYQQTPGQGLQFLFEYFSETQRNKGNFPGRFSGRQFSNSRSEMNVSTLELGDSALYLCASQDRGLGEQYFGPGTRLTVT.

The chain has TRBV6-5 and TRBJ2-5, with D possibly matching TRBD2 (5 bases). V lost 5 bases and J lost 1, with 5 bases in between. Germline CDR1 and CDR2: MNHEY and SVGAGI. This CDR3 spans 12 amino acids. The CDR3 DNA is TGTGCCAGCAGTGCGGGCCAAGAGACCCAGTACTTC. Amino acid sequence: CASSAGQETQYF.

Only a few counts were recorded for this clone. The chain uses TRBV27 and TRBJ1-2, with 8 positions matching TRBD1. V trimming: 5 bases; J trimming: 8 bases; junction bases outside the gene matches: 4. The CDR3 is 12 residues long. Germline CDR1 reads MNHEY; CDR2 reads SMNVEV (reference sequence). The CDR3 region has the DNA TGTGCCAGCAGTGACAGGGGCCGGGGCTACACCTTC. It translates to CASSDRGRGYTF.

The gene calls are TRBV18 and TRBJ2-7; TRBD2 aligns across 8 bases. The V gene end was trimmed by 0 bases and the J gene end by 5 bases; junction bases not matched to a gene: 9. Germline CDR1 is KGHSH and CDR2 is LQKENI. The CDR3 sequence is 16 residues long. In DNA, the CDR3 is TGTGCCAGCTCACCACCCGGGACTAGTCTTTTCCACGAGCAGTACTTC. It specifies CASSPPGTSLFHEQYF.

This clone was found once. This chain links TRBV11-2 with TRBJ1-6; no reliable D call. Germline V gene lookup returns CDR1 SGHAT and CDR2 FQNNGV. The CDR3 loop spans 12 amino acids. Trimming removed 2 bases from V and 10 bases from J, with 6 bases in between. The CDR3: CASSLLGSPLHF. CDR3 in DNA: TGTGCCAGCAGCTTACTAGGATCACCCCTCCACTTT.

V usage is TRBV6-5 and J usage is TRBJ2-1, with D maybe TRBD1 (6 bases). The CDR3 is 13 amino acids. V lost 5 bases and J lost 4, with 9 bases in between. Germline CDR1 is MNHEY and CDR2 is SVGAGI. CDR3 residues: CASSQTGYNEQFF. For the CDR3, the DNA is TGTGCCAGCAGTCAAACAGGGTACAATGAGCAGTTCTTC.

By sample share, this clone is medium-sized. This chain joins TRBV7-9 and TRBJ2-1, with D possibly TRBD2 on 6 matching bases. Trimming took off 5 bases at V and 4 bases at J, with 18 bases between the two ends. The CDR3 has 16 residues. Looked up from germline, CDR1 is SEHNR and CDR2 is FQNEAQ (reference sequence). The CDR3 loop reads CASSPLGDFLYNEQFF. The CDR3 nucleotides read TGTGCCAGCAGCCCCCTGGGGGACTTTCTTTACAATGAGCAGTTCTTC.

V is TRBV21-1 and J is TRBJ1-4; TRBD1 is the table's D call, not checked against the DNA. TRBV21-1 is described as a pseudogene. This CDR3 is built from 17 residues. The CDR3 protein is CASRLTRRTGINEKLFF. CDR3 DNA: TGTGCCAGCCGACTAACGAGGCGGACAGGGATTAATGAAAAACTGTTTTTT.

This chain links TRBV5-5 with TRBJ2-5, with 9 bases matching TRBD2. This CDR3 has 16 residues. V dropped 4 bases and J dropped 8; count of bases not matched to a gene: 15. Per the germline V gene, CDR1 is SGHKS and CDR2 is YYEKEE (reference sequence). CDR3 bases: TGTGCCAGCAGCGGCGGGACGCGGGAGGGCGGATCTACCCAGTACTTC. It yields the protein CASSGGTREGGSTQYF.

The rearrangement uses TRBV10-3 and TRBJ1-2, with TRBD1 matching 8 bases. The CDR3 has 13 amino acids. CDR1 is ENHRY, CDR2 SYGVKD, per germline. V lost 4 bases and J lost 4; bases outside the gene matches: 2. As DNA, the CDR3 is TGTGCCATCAGTGGACAGGGGTCCTATGGCTACACCTTC. Its translation: CAISGQGSYGYTF.